The next 21 T cell receptor beta chains were all read from a single sample in a study of T cell responses to AZD1222 COVID-19 vaccine. The assay was immunoSEQ multiplex PCR, and TCRdb's table has in-frame clones only and misses some. Of over 110,000 clones in the sample, 90% were seen once. This specimen consisted of peripheral blood, obtained 28 days after the second AZD1222 dose. The receptor set was obtained from an adult who received the AZD1222 COVID-19 vaccine.

The chain employs TRBV18 and TRBJ1-3; D unclear. Trimming took off 3 bases at V and 0 bases at J, with 9 bases between the two ends. From germline, CDR1 is KGHSH and CDR2 LQKENI. This CDR3 is built from 15 residues. The CDR3 region is CASSPSHVSGNTIYF. CDR3 bases: TGTGCCAGCTCACCCTCACATGTCTCTGGAAACACCATATATTTT.

This chain links TRBV24-1 with TRBJ2-2; TRBD1 agrees at 8 bases. The CDR3 loop spans 18 amino acids. V was clipped by 0 bases and J by 0 bases; unmatched bases: 5. Per germline, CDR1 KGHDR and CDR2 SFDVKD. CDR3 protein: CATSDLPGQGPNTGELFF. Here the CDR3 DNA reads TGTGCCACCAGTGATTTGCCCGGACAGGGACCGAACACCGGGGAGCTGTTTTTT.

V gene TRBV6-2 or TRBV6-3 combines with J gene TRBJ2-7; 7 bases agree with TRBD1. The CDR3 spans 15 residues. Looked up from germline, CDR1 is MNHEY and CDR2 is SVGEGT. V was pared by 5 bases and J by 4 bases, with 11 bases of the junction left unmatched. CDR3 coding DNA: TGTGCCAGCAGTGACCCTCCGGGACAGATGTACGAGCAGTACTTC. It translates to CASSDPPGQMYEQYF.

The chain is built from TRBV6-5 and TRBJ2-2; a possible D gene is TRBD1 (5 bases). The length of the CDR3 is 13 residues. V was pared by 2 bases and J by 6 bases, with 7 bases between. CDR1 and CDR2 (germline): MNHEY, SVGAGI. The CDR3 DNA sequence: TGTGCCAGCAGTTACAGGGGCGCCGGGGAGCTGTTTTTT. As protein: CASSYRGAGELFF.

This clone has only one observation. The V call is TRBV3-1 (or the pseudogene TRBV3-2), the J call TRBJ2-1; 14 bases match TRBD2. CDR1 LGHDT and CDR2 YNNKEL come from the germline V gene (reference sequence). The CDR3 length is 18 residues. Trimming removed 6 bases from V and 5 bases from J; junction bases left unmatched: 12. The CDR3 sequence: CASRLPGLAGAGDNEQFF. The CDR3 bases are TGTGCCAGCAGGCTCCCGGGACTAGCGGGAGCTGGGGACAATGAGCAGTTCTTC.

The rearrangement joins TRBV3-1 (or the pseudogene TRBV3-2) to TRBJ2-1; TRBD2 aligns across 13 bases. Looked up from germline, CDR1 is LGHDT and CDR2 is YNNKEL (reference sequence). The CDR3 contains 13 residues. V was clipped by 0 bases and J by 16 bases; unmatched bases: 3. CDR3 nucleotides: TGTGCCAGCAGCCAAGACTGGACTAGCGGGAGATTCTTC. It encodes CASSQDWTSGRFF.

V gene TRBV29-1 combines with J gene TRBJ1-1; D gene unclear. Germline V CDR1 and CDR2: SQVTM, ANQGSEA. This CDR3 comprises 9 residues. V lost 4 bases and J lost 10, with 7 bases in between. The chain's CDR3 is CSVGLAAFF. The DNA of the CDR3 is TGCAGCGTTGGATTAGCAGCTTTCTTT.

Points on this clone: Other nucleotide sequences in the sample specify the same CDR3. The gene calls are TRBV29-1 and TRBJ2-3, with a weak D call TRBD1 (5 bases). Germline V CDR1 and CDR2: SQVTM, ANQGSEA. There are 12 residues in the CDR3. Trimming left V 2 bases short and J 3 bases short, with 6 bases between. The CDR3 coding sequence is TGCAGCGTTGAAAGGGGTACAGATACGCAGTATTTT. It specifies CSVERGTDTQYF.

The rearrangement links TRBV7-8 to TRBJ1-3; D is uncertain. This CDR3 spans 17 amino acids. V was shortened by 5 bases and J by 0 bases, with 17 bases between the two germline ends. CDR1 and CDR2 (germline): SGHVS, FQNEAQ. The CDR3 nucleotides are TGTGCCAGCAGCGTCCTGTCGACTCTGAGCTCTGGAAACACCATATATTTT. Amino acids: CASSVLSTLSSGNTIYF.

This chain connects TRBV7-2 to TRBJ2-2; D call uncertain. The V end lost 6 bases, the J end lost 4 bases, and 12 bases lay between the germline ends. The CDR3 covers 14 residues. The V gene's germline CDR1 is SGHTA and CDR2 FQGNSA. CDR3 bases: TGTGCCAGCAGTCGAAGGGTGTCCACCGGGGAGCTGTTTTTT. Its translation is CASSRRVSTGELFF. Combining the CDR3 with reference TRBV7-2 and TRBJ2-2 gives the whole variable domain GAGVSQSPSNKVTEKGKDVELRCDPISGHTALYWYRQSLGQGLEFLIYFQGNSAPDKSGLPSDRFSAERTGGSVSTLTIQRTQQEDSAVYLCASSRRVSTGELFFGEGSRLTVL.

The rearrangement links TRBV28 to TRBJ1-1; TRBD1 matches at 7 bases. Trimming cost V 7 bases and J 1 base; bases outside gene matches: 6. There are 14 residues in the CDR3. CDR1 is MDHEN, CDR2 SYDVKM, per germline. The CDR3 DNA sequence: TGTGCCAGCACTACAGGGGTTGGGAACACTGAAGCTTTCTTT. It codes for CASTTGVGNTEAFF.

The chain carries TRBV7-2 and TRBJ2-7, with TRBD1 matching over 7 bases. Germline trimming cut 2 bases from V and 3 bases from J; bases unmatched to any gene: 13. Germline CDR1 and CDR2: SGHTA and FQGNSA. The CDR3 covers 17 residues. CDR3 in amino acids: CASSLMVPGQLFYEQYF. Here the CDR3 DNA reads TGTGCCAGCAGCTTAATGGTCCCGGGACAGCTATTCTACGAGCAGTACTTC.

This clone was seen a few times. The rearrangement uses TRBV7-9 and TRBJ1-1; D gene unclear. CDR1 is SEHNR and CDR2 is FQNEAQ in the germline V gene (reference sequence). V lost 5 bases and J lost 4, with 17 bases in between. CDR3 size: 15 residues. The CDR3 bases are TGTGCCAGCAGCGAAAGTGAGGCAAGAGGCACTGAAGCTTTCTTT. Residues: CASSESEARGTEAFF.

This rearrangement joins TRBV30 to TRBJ1-1; TRBD1 is a possible D gene (5 bases). Germline V gives CDR1 GTSNPN, CDR2 SVGIG (reference sequence). With 0 bases removed from V and 1 base from J, the gap between germline ends came to 9 bases. The CDR3 contains 14 residues. The CDR3 loop reads CAWSVRGENTEAFF. The CDR3 DNA is TGTGCCTGGAGTGTACGAGGGGAGAACACTGAAGCTTTCTTT.

The V gene is TRBV4-2, the J gene TRBJ2-3; 11 positions match TRBD2. The germline V gene has CDR1 LGHNA and CDR2 YNFKEQ. The CDR3 contains 17 residues. Losses at the gene ends were 5 bases for V and 4 bases for J; bases not matched to a gene: 11. The CDR3 loop reads CASSVVNSGRGPDTQYF. In DNA, the CDR3 is TGTGCCAGCAGCGTAGTTAATAGCGGGAGGGGGCCAGATACGCAGTATTTT.

The chain carries TRBV11-3 and TRBJ2-1, with a tentative D call TRBD2 (6 bases). Germline V gene lookup returns CDR1 SGHNT and CDR2 YENEEA. The V end was cut by 5 bases, the J end by 9 bases, with 14 bases between. The CDR3 contains 13 residues. The CDR3 loop is CASSLTGGLEQFF. The DNA of the CDR3 is TGTGCCAGCAGCCTAACCGGGGGACTTGAGCAGTTCTTC.

The chain uses TRBV7-9 and TRBJ2-6; D is possibly TRBD1 or TRBD2 (5 bases each). The germline V gene encodes CDR1 SEHNR and CDR2 FQNEAQ (reference sequence). There are 16 residues in the CDR3. The V end lost 2 bases, the J end lost 4 bases, and 12 bases lay between the germline ends. CDR3 loop: CASSLLRGPGANVLTF. CDR3 in DNA: TGTGCCAGCAGCTTATTGAGGGGTCCAGGGGCCAACGTCCTGACTTTC.

The chain uses TRBV28 and TRBJ1-2, with D uncertain. CDR1 and CDR2 (germline): MDHEN, SYDVKM. The CDR3 consists of 13 residues. V shed 10 bases and J shed 2 bases, with 14 bases lying between them. DNA of the CDR3: TGTGCCACCTACAACACTCTAAACTATGGCTACACCTTC. Its translation: CATYNTLNYGYTF.

This rearrangement joins TRBV11-2 to TRBJ2-1; the D gene could be TRBD1 or TRBD2 (6 bases each). The CDR3 runs 15 residues. Trimming removed 0 bases from V and 8 bases from J, with 14 bases in between. Germline values: CDR1 SGHAT, CDR2 FQNNGV. As DNA, the CDR3 is TGTGCCAGCAGCTTAGATCTATTGGGGGGCCATGAGCAGTTCTTC. This encodes CASSLDLLGGHEQFF.

The chain recombines TRBV6-2 or TRBV6-3 with TRBJ2-1; D gene unclear. Germline CDR1 reads MNHEY; CDR2 reads SVGEGT. With 4 bases removed from V and 4 bases from J, the gap between germline ends came to 17 bases. The CDR3 has 16 residues. CDR3 DNA: TGTGCCAGCAGTTCCGAATCCTTTCAAGGGTACAATGAGCAGTTCTTC. Protein sequence: CASSSESFQGYNEQFF.

This rearrangement joins TRBV27 to TRBJ1-2; D may be TRBD1 (6 bases). Trimming took off 7 bases at V and 7 bases at J, with 13 bases between the two ends. The germline V gene has CDR1 MNHEY and CDR2 SMNVEV (reference sequence). There are 12 residues in the CDR3. CDR3 DNA sequence: TGTGCCAGCACCGGGGGGCAAGGTGGCTACACCTTC. Its translation: CASTGGQGGYTF.